Listed here are 21 T cell receptor beta chains from one sample, sequenced in a study of PD-1 blockade in mismatch repair-deficient tumors. Assay: immunoSEQ multiplex PCR; the TCRdb copy retains only in-frame clones and omits some. Of roughly 120,000 clones in the sample, more than 70% were seen once. Sequenced here: peripheral blood, sampled roughly 70 weeks after starting pembrolizumab. The receptors were sampled from an adult with mismatch repair-deficient cancer.

This clone was detected only once. J is TRBJ2-1 and V is TRBV9; unclear D gene. Germline V lookup: CDR1 SGDLS, CDR2 YYNGEE. The CDR3 consists of 15 residues. The ends were cut back, 1 base at V and 0 bases at J, with 8 bases in the middle. This CDR3 is CASSVQTTSYNEQFF. CDR3 in DNA: TGTGCCAGCAGCGTACAAACTACCTCCTACAATGAGCAGTTCTTC.

This clone has just one count. This chain uses TRBV29-1 with TRBJ2-2; no clear D. The length of the CDR3 is 13 residues. V was pared by 3 bases and J by 3 bases, with 8 bases between. Germline-derived CDR1 and CDR2 are SQVTM and ANQGSEA. The DNA for the CDR3 is TGCAGCGTTGAGTCGGCGGACACCGGGGAGCTGTTTTTT. It yields the protein CSVESADTGELFF.

This clone was seen just once. The V and J genes are TRBV19 and TRBJ2-7; tentatively, D is TRBD1 (6 bases). CDR1 is LNHDA, CDR2 SQIVND, per germline (reference sequence). Trimming pared 5 bases from V and 0 bases from J, leaving 14 bases between. The CDR3 loop spans 15 amino acids. The CDR3 DNA is TGTGCCAGTAGTCGATACACAGGGCCCTCCTACGAGCAGTACTTC. It codes for CASSRYTGPSYEQYF.

Of note for this clone: Additional DNA sequences in this sample encode the identical CDR3. The chain joins TRBV29-1 to TRBJ1-1; 8 bases line up with TRBD1. This CDR3 has 14 amino acids. Unmatched junction bases numbered 6, after V lost 6 bases and J lost 0 bases. Germline V gene data show CDR1 as SQVTM and CDR2 as ANQGSEA. The CDR3 is CSVSGTGMNTEAFF. CDR3 nucleotides: TGCAGCGTCTCTGGGACAGGTATGAACACTGAAGCTTTCTTT.

This chain links TRBV28 with TRBJ1-5; TRBD1 matches at 7 bases. V trimming: 6 bases; J trimming: 7 bases; junction bases outside the gene matches: 6. The CDR3 is made up of 13 amino acids. Germline V lookup: CDR1 MDHEN, CDR2 SYDVKM. CDR3: CASRTGMMQPQHF. DNA for the CDR3: TGTGCCAGCAGGACAGGGATGATGCAGCCCCAGCATTTT.

This clone was detected once. V gene TRBV6-5 combines with J gene TRBJ1-4; D perhaps matches TRBD1 (6 bases). The CDR3 runs 14 residues. Germline values: CDR1 MNHEY, CDR2 SVGAGI. The V gene lost 6 bases and the J gene lost 5 bases, with 13 bases spanning the gap. CDR3 region: CASRRGGSNEKLFF. DNA for the CDR3: TGTGCCAGCAGGAGGGGGGGGTCGAATGAAAAACTGTTTTTT.

V gene TRBV6-5 combines with J gene TRBJ2-2; 8 bases are shared with TRBD1. CDR3 size: 15 residues. Losses at the gene ends were 5 bases for V and 4 bases for J; bases not matched to a gene: 6. CDR1 and CDR2 (germline): MNHEY, SVGAGI. The CDR3 loop reads CASSPWTGPTGELFF. The CDR3 nucleotides read TGTGCCAGCAGTCCATGGACAGGGCCCACCGGGGAGCTGTTTTTT.

The rearrangement joins TRBV7-3 to TRBJ1-1; D is unclear. The germline V gene encodes CDR1 SGHTA and CDR2 FQGTGA. The CDR3 sequence is 13 residues long. V was clipped by 3 bases and J by 1 base, with 6 bases between them. This chain's CDR3 is CASSFESNTEAFF. As DNA, the CDR3 is TGTGCCAGCAGCTTTGAGTCGAACACTGAAGCTTTCTTT.

The chain couples TRBV29-1 to TRBJ2-7; the match to TRBD2 covers 9 bases. Trimming took 4 bases from V and 4 from J; bases not matched to a gene: 11. This CDR3 is 15 amino acids long. Germline CDR1 reads SQVTM; CDR2 reads ANQGSEA. The CDR3 region has the DNA TGCAGCGTTGCAGCGGGACTAGCAGTATGTTACGAGCAGTACTTC. As protein: CSVAAGLAVCYEQYF.

J is TRBJ2-5 and V is TRBV9; 8 nucleotides line up with TRBD2. CDR1 and CDR2 from the germline V gene are SGDLS and YYNGEE. The CDR3 has 14 amino acids. Losses at the gene ends were 0 bases for V and 4 bases for J; bases not matched to a gene: 2. The CDR3 sequence is CASSVDGGAETQYF. The CDR3 nucleotides read TGTGCCAGCAGCGTAGACGGGGGGGCAGAGACCCAGTACTTC.

The chain carries TRBV7-9 and TRBJ2-3, with unresolved D. Germline CDR1 reads SEHNR; CDR2 reads FQNEAQ (reference sequence). The CDR3 has 13 residues. V was clipped by 5 bases and J by 4 bases, with 10 bases between them. DNA of the CDR3: TGTGCCAGCAGCCCCCTCTTACCAGATACGCAGTATTTT. Translated, it gives CASSPLLPDTQYF.

Here the CDR3 reads CASSSNGVGTDTQYF. Here the CDR3 DNA reads TGTGCCAGCAGCTCGAATGGCGTTGGCACAGATACGCAGTATTTT. V and J are TRBV5-6 and TRBJ2-3; D call uncertain. Trimming cost V 3 bases and J 1 base, with 12 bases left between them. The CDR3 is 15 amino acids. Per the germline V gene, CDR1 is SGHDT and CDR2 is YYEEEE.

This clone was counted ten times or more. This chain joins TRBV6-1 and TRBJ2-4; a weak D match, TRBD1 (6 bases). The CDR3 covers 15 residues. In germline, CDR1 is MNHNS, CDR2 SASEGT. V gave up 6 bases and J gave up 3 bases, with 15 bases separating them. This CDR3 is CASSVGGRGKNIQYF. In DNA, the CDR3 is TGTGCCAGCAGCGTAGGGGGAAGAGGCAAAAACATTCAGTACTTC.

V is TRBV14 and J is TRBJ1-2; TRBD1 matches at 10 bases. V was pared by 3 bases and J by 7 bases, with 8 bases of the junction left unmatched. The V gene's germline CDR1 is SGHDN and CDR2 FVKESK. The CDR3 has 15 residues. CDR3 sequence: CASSQSTGGWSGYTF. For the CDR3, the DNA is TGTGCCAGCAGCCAGTCGACAGGGGGCTGGAGTGGCTACACCTTC.

In this sample, this clone turned up a few times. The rearrangement links TRBV7-2 to TRBJ2-5; the D call may be TRBD1 or TRBD2 (5 bases each). Germline values: CDR1 SGHTA, CDR2 FQGNSA. This CDR3 is 16 amino acids long. Deletions cut 3 bases from V and 1 base from J, with 15 bases between. The CDR3 sequence is CASSFGTGYSQETQYF. The CDR3 nucleotides read TGTGCCAGCAGCTTCGGGACCGGGTATAGCCAAGAGACCCAGTACTTC.

V usage is TRBV10-2 and J usage is TRBJ2-1, with 7 nucleotides matching TRBD2. With V trimmed by 0 bases and J by 0 bases, 2 bases remained unmatched. From germline, CDR1 is WSHSY and CDR2 SAAADI. The CDR3 consists of 16 residues. CDR3: CASSESGGSSYNEQFF. The CDR3 bases are TGCGCCAGCAGTGAGTCGGGCGGGAGCTCCTACAATGAGCAGTTCTTC.

The chain links TRBV27 to TRBJ2-3; 7 bases are a match to TRBD2. Germline V gene lookup returns CDR1 MNHEY and CDR2 SMNVEV (reference sequence). V lost 3 bases and J lost 5; bases outside the gene matches: 8. The CDR3 contains 15 residues. CDR3: CASSFGGRARDTQYF. DNA of the CDR3: TGTGCCAGCAGTTTCGGCGGGAGAGCCAGAGATACGCAGTATTTT.

The V and J genes are TRBV7-2 and TRBJ2-7; either TRBD1 or TRBD2 may supply D (5 bases each). V lost 4 bases to trimming and J lost 0 bases, with 19 bases between them. Germline lookup yields CDR1 SGHTA and CDR2 FQGNSA. The CDR3 runs 17 residues. The DNA of the CDR3 is TGTGCCAGCAGCTGGGGGAAAAGCGGTTCTGCCTCCTACGAGCAGTACTTC. It translates to CASSWGKSGSASYEQYF.

The CDR3 reads CASSQVAGARQPQHF. CDR3 sequence (DNA): TGCGCCAGCAGCCAAGTGGCTGGGGCCAGGCAGCCCCAGCATTTT. The rearrangement joins TRBV4-3 to TRBJ1-5, with a possible D match to TRBD1 (5 bases). V was trimmed by 1 base and J by 7 bases, leaving 14 bases between them. Germline CDR1 is LGHNA and CDR2 is YSLEER. This CDR3 has 15 amino acids.

The J gene is TRBJ1-3, the V gene TRBV28, with 11 positions matching TRBD1. Germline-derived CDR1 and CDR2 are MDHEN and SYDVKM. V lost 7 bases and J lost 6; bases outside the gene matches: 11. The CDR3 covers 16 residues. CDR3 protein: CASTSIGQGAVNTIYF. In DNA form, the CDR3 reads TGTGCCAGCACCTCAATAGGACAGGGGGCTGTAAACACCATATATTTT.

This chain connects TRBV7-8 to TRBJ2-7; maybe TRBD2 (5 bases). CDR3 length equals 13 residues. The germline V gene encodes CDR1 SGHVS and CDR2 FQNEAQ. V was shortened by 3 bases and J by 3 bases, with 9 bases between the two germline ends. CDR3 sequence: CASSFNGGYEQYF. DNA of the CDR3: TGTGCCAGCAGCTTTAACGGAGGCTACGAGCAGTACTTC.